The rows below give T cell receptor beta chains drawn from one sample of a study of glioma-infiltrating T cells. MiXCR was run by TCRdb on the multiplex PCR reads, yielding one entry per CDR3 protein. The sample lists about 190,000 distinct CDR3 sequences; 30% to 40% were seen once. The sample consisted of glioma tissue, nonneoplastic brain tissue, or PBMCs (not recorded which). These receptors all come from a human donor with low-grade glioma or glioblastoma, undergoing nonglioma brain surgery, or in good health (not recorded which). CDR3s include the opening cysteine and the closing phenylalanine or tryptophan. The D gene is left open where the match is weak. The size of a clone is reported for some rows only, either as once, few or many, or as a class for expanded clones.

d_call	v_call	j_call	clone_size	cdr3_nt	cdr3_aa
.	TRBV5-1	TRBJ2-2	.	TGCGCCAGCAGCGGCGGACCTGGTGACTCCGCCGGGGAGCTGTTTTTT	CASSGGPGDSAGELFF
.	TRBV7-2	TRBJ2-7	.	TGTGCCAGCAGCTTAGAAAGGGGAGTGAGGAGCTACGAGCAGTACTTC	CASSLERGVRSYEQYF
.	TRBV7-9	TRBJ2-3	many	TGTGCCAGCAGCTTAGCGCACGTTGCTAGCACAGATACGCAGTATTTT	CASSLAHVASTDTQYF
.	TRBV15	TRBJ1-1	.	TGTGTCACCAGCATGGGGTTAAACACTGAAGCTTTATTT	CVTSMGLNTEALF
TRBD2	TRBV12-5	TRBJ2-5	many	TGTGCTAGTGGTACCGGGACTACCATATACCAAGAGACCCAGTACTTC	CASGTGTTIYQETQYF
TRBD1	TRBV6-2/TRBV6-3	TRBJ1-1	many	TGTGCCAGCAGTCCGGACAGGGGGGACACTGAAGCTTTCTTT	CASSPDRGDTEAFF
TRBD2	TRBV27	TRBJ2-1	.	TGTGCCAGCAGTCCGTGGACTAGCGTTAAACATGAGCAGTTCTTC	CASSPWTSVKHEQFF
.	TRBV4-3	TRBJ1-4	many	TGCGCCAGCAGCCAGGACAGTTTTAATGAAAAACTGTTTTTT	CASSQDSFNEKLFF
TRBD1	TRBV18	TRBJ1-2	few	TGTGCCAGCTCACCAAGAGCGCCGAGTGGGACAGAGAACTATGGCTACACCTTC	CASSPRAPSGTENYGYTF
.	TRBV7-8	TRBJ1-1	many	TGTGCCAGCAGCCGAGGGTTCACTGAAGCTTTCTTT	CASSRGFTEAFF
TRBD2	TRBV15	TRBJ2-1	many	TGTGCCACCAGCAGCGGACTAGCGGGTGGCAATGAGCAGTTCTTC	CATSSGLAGGNEQFF
.	TRBV7-2	TRBJ2-3	many	TGTGCCAGCAGGTGGCAGGGAGGAGATACGCAGTATTTT	CASRWQGGDTQYF
.	TRBV27	TRBJ2-2	.	TGTGCCAGCAGTTTACGGGCAGGGGGGGGGGAGCTGTTTTTT	CASSLRAGGGELFF
.	TRBV4-2	TRBJ2-1	.	TGTGCCAGCAGCCTGAGGGCCTGGGCAGGGGGGTACAATGAGCAGTTCTTC	CASSLRAWAGGYNEQFF
TRBD2	TRBV20-1	TRBJ2-3	many	TGCAGTGCTAGGGGTGGGGAAGCGGGAGATACAGATACGCAGTATTTT	CSARGGEAGDTDTQYF
.	TRBV20-1	TRBJ1-1	.	TGCAGTGCTAGAGATGGGGGACGGAACACTGAAGCTTTCTTT	CSARDGGRNTEAFF
.	TRBV6-1	TRBJ2-2	many	TGTGCCAGCAGAATCGTTAGTAGCGGGGAGCTGTTTTTT	CASRIVSSGELFF
TRBD2	TRBV3-1	TRBJ2-7	.	TGTGCCAGCAGCCCTCGCCCTCGGACTAGCGCGACGGACGAGCAGTACTTC	CASSPRPRTSATDEQYF
.	TRBV2	TRBJ2-2	many	TGTGCCAGCAGTGAAGGGACTACGAACACCGGGGAGCTGTTTTTT	CASSEGTTNTGELFF
.	TRBV4-1	TRBJ1-5	.	TGCGCCAGCAGCCCTCTAAGCCCAGGTTCCAGCAATCAGCCCGTGCATTTT	CASSPLSPGSSNQPVHF
.	TRBV4-2	TRBJ1-2	.	TGTGCCAGCAGCCAAGAGCGGGGCGGCCCCGGTGGCTACACCTTC	CASSQERGGPGGYTF
TRBD1	TRBV28	TRBJ2-7	.	TGTGCCAGCAGCCCGCCCGGACAGGGAAGCTCCTACGAGCAGCACTTC	CASSPPGQGSSYEQHF
TRBD1	TRBV28	TRBJ2-1	.	TGTGCCAGCAGTTTTATAGGGACAGGGATGAGGATAGAGACCCAGTTCTTC	CASSFIGTGMRIETQFF
.	TRBV7-8	TRBJ2-1	.	TGCGCCAGCAGCCAAGAAGAAGTCAGGCCAAACAATGAGCAGTTCTTC	CASSQEEVRPNNEQFF
TRBD1	TRBV9	TRBJ2-3	.	TGTGCCAGCAGCACCCAGGGGGCGAGAGATACGCAGTATTTT	CASSTQGARDTQYF
.	TRBV13	TRBJ1-3	.	TGTGCCAGCAGCGTGGGAGCCGGAACGGGTCGTGGAAACACCATATATTTT	CASSVGAGTGRGNTIYF
.	TRBV4-3	TRBJ2-7	.	TGCGCCAGCAGCCAAGGACTAGAGGGAGGAGCCCCCTGCGAGCAGTACTTC	CASSQGLEGGAPCEQYF
TRBD1	TRBV20-1	TRBJ2-1	.	TGCAGTGCTAAAAGCGGGACAGGGGACAATGAGCAGTTCTTC	CSAKSGTGDNEQFF
TRBD1	TRBV29-1	TRBJ1-2	many	TGCAGCGTTGTGGAAGGCGGGACAGTCTATGGCTACACCTTC	CSVVEGGTVYGYTF
.	TRBV27	TRBJ1-1	.	TGTGCCAGCAGTGCCTTACAGGGAAACACTGAAGCTTTCTTT	CASSALQGNTEAFF
.	TRBV27	TRBJ2-1	many	TGTGCCAGCAGTTCACCATTAAGCTCCTACAATGAGCAGTTCTTC	CASSSPLSSYNEQFF
.	TRBV6-1	TRBJ2-1	many	TGTGCCAGCGGTCGACGAATAGATGAGCAGTTCTTC	CASGRRIDEQFF
TRBD2	TRBV6-1	TRBJ2-7	many	TGTGCCAGCAGCCCGCGACTAGCGGGAGGGCCGGGCGAGCAGTACTTC	CASSPRLAGGPGEQYF
.	TRBV20-1	TRBJ1-5	.	TGCAGTGCTACAGCCCCCTACAGATATCAGCCCCGGCATTTT	CSATAPYRYQPRHF
.	TRBV20-1	TRBJ2-3	many	TGCAGTGCAGAAAGGGTCACAGATACGCAGTATTTT	CSAERVTDTQYF
.	TRBV15	TRBJ2-7	many	TGTGCCACCAGACAACGGGGCGGCTCCTACGAGCAGTACTTC	CATRQRGGSYEQYF
TRBD1	TRBV12-3/TRBV12-4	TRBJ2-1	few	TGTGCCAGCAGTTTCCGACAGGGCCAGTACAATGAGCAGTTCTTC	CASSFRQGQYNEQFF
.	TRBV7-2	TRBJ2-5	.	TGTGCCAGCAGCTTACTCGTCAGACAAGAGACTCAGTACTTC	CASSLLVRQETQYF
.	TRBV5-4	TRBJ1-2	many	TGTGCCAGCAGCGCCGGGACAAACTATGGCTACACCTTC	CASSAGTNYGYTF
TRBD2	TRBV4-3	TRBJ2-1	many	TGCGCCAGCAGCCCTGGGGCGGGACTATACAATGAGCAGTTCTTC	CASSPGAGLYNEQFF
.	TRBV19	TRBJ1-5	few	TGTGCCAGTAGTATCGTACCAAGCGACCGGGAGCCCCAGCATTTT	CASSIVPSDREPQHF
.	TRBV7-2	TRBJ2-2	.	TGTGCCAGCAGCACCCCCCCCCGGGTTCAGGAGGAGCTGTTTTTT	CASSTPPRVQEELFF
.	TRBV20-1	TRBJ2-1	many	TGCAGTGCTAGCCTATACTCCTACAATGAGCAGTTCTTC	CSASLYSYNEQFF
.	TRBV7-2	TRBJ2-3	many	TGTGCCAGCAGCTTACGTTTGGCGGGATACACAGATACGCAGTATTTT	CASSLRLAGYTDTQYF
TRBD1	TRBV14	TRBJ1-1	many	TGTGCCAGCAGCCAAGGGACAGGCCTGGGAGCTTTCTTT	CASSQGTGLGAFF
TRBD2	TRBV6-2/TRBV6-3	TRBJ2-1	.	TGTGCCAGCATGTCTAGCGGGAGGGCCGGGGATGAGCAGTTCTTC	CASMSSGRAGDEQFF
TRBD1	TRBV7-2	TRBJ1-2	many	TGTGCCAGCAGCGCGGACAGGGGGCAGGGCTACACCTTC	CASSADRGQGYTF
.	TRBV10-3	TRBJ1-1	.	TGTGCCATCAGTGAAGGCGCCGGGCCTGAAGCTTTCTTT	CAISEGAGPEAFF
.	TRBV15	TRBJ2-2	many	TGTGCCACCAGCAGAGATGAGACCGGGGAGCTGTTTTTT	CATSRDETGELFF
TRBD2	TRBV7-8	TRBJ2-3	many	TGTGCCAGCAGACCGACTAGCGGGGCTTCCGATACGCAGTATTTT	CASRPTSGASDTQYF
TRBD2	TRBV30	TRBJ2-1	many	TGTGCCTGGAGGGATCTCCCCAGCGGGAATACAAATGAGCAGTTCTTC	CAWRDLPSGNTNEQFF
.	TRBV4-1	TRBJ2-6	few	TGCGCCAGCAGCCAAGGGGGGACGCCTGGGGCCAACGTCCTGACTTTC	CASSQGGTPGANVLTF